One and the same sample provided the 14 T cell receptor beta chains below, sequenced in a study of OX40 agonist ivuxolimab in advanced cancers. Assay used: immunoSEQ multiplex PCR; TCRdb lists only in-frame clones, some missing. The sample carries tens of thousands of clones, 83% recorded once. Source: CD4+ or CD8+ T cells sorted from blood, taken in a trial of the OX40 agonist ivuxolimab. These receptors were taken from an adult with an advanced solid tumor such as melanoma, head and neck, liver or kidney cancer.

The CDR3 reads CASSPRDRATSYEQYF. CDR3 sequence (DNA): TGTGCCAGCAGCCCCCGGGACAGAGCAACCTCCTACGAGCAGTACTTC. This chain joins TRBV21-1 and TRBJ2-7; the table's TRBD1 call for D was not verified on the DNA. TRBV21-1 is termed a pseudogene. There are 16 residues in the CDR3.

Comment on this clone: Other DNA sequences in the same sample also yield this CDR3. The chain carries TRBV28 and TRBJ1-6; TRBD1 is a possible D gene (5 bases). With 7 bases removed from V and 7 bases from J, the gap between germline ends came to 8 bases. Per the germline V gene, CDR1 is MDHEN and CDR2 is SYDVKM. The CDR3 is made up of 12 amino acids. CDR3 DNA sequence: TGTGCCAGCATCGGGGGGAATTCACCCCTCCACTTT. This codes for CASIGGNSPLHF.

As DNA, the CDR3 is TGTGCCAGCAGCCTTGGGACAGGGTACGCTAATGAAAAACTGTTTTTT. This encodes CASSLGTGYANEKLFF. V gene TRBV7-6 combines with J gene TRBJ1-4; 9 nucleotides align to TRBD1. V lost 5 bases, J lost 3 bases, and 7 bases stayed unmatched. CDR3 size: 16 residues. The germline gives CDR1 SGHVS, CDR2 FNYEAQ.

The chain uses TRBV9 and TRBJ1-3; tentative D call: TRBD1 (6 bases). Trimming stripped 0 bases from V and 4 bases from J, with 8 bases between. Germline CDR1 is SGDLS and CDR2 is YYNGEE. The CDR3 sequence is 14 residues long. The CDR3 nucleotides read TGTGCCAGCAGCGTAGGGGACATAGGAAACACCATATATTTT. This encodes CASSVGDIGNTIYF.

The CDR3 DNA reads TGTGCCACCAGCAGAGATGCAGGGGCAACTAATGAAAAACTGTTTTTT. Protein sequence: CATSRDAGATNEKLFF. V and J are TRBV15 and TRBJ1-4; possibly TRBD1 for D (6 bases). CDR1 and CDR2 (germline): LNHNV, YYDKDF (reference sequence). The CDR3 extends over 16 amino acids. Trimming pared 0 bases from V and 0 bases from J, leaving 8 bases between.

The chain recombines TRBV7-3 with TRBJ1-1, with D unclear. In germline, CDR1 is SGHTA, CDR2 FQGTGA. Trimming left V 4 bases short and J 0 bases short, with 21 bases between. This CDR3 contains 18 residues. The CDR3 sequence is CASSSLPVAGLMNTEAFF. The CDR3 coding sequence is TGTGCCAGCAGCTCCCTTCCCGTCGCAGGACTAATGAACACTGAAGCTTTCTTT.

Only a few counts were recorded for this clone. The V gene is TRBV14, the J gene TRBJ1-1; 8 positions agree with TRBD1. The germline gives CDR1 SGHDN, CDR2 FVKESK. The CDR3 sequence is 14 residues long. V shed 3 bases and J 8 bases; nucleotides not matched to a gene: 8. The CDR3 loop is CASSHLGQAPEAFF. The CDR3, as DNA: TGTGCCAGCAGCCACCTGGGACAGGCTCCCGAAGCTTTCTTT.

CDR3 nucleotides: TGTGCCTGGAGTGCCACTGGGGGCCAGCCCCAGCATTTT. Protein: CAWSATGGQPQHF. V gene TRBV30 combines with J gene TRBJ1-5; tentatively, D is TRBD1 (6 bases). Germline values: CDR1 GTSNPN, CDR2 SVGIG (reference sequence). Trimming removed 1 base from V and 7 bases from J, with 11 bases in between. CDR3 length: 13 amino acids.

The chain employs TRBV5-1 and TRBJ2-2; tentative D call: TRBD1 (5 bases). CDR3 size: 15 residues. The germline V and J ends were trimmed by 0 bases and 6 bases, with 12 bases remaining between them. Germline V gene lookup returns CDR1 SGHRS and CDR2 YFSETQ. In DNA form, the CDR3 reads TGCGCCAGCAGCTTGGAGGCAGGGATCGCCGGGGAGCTGTTTTTT. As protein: CASSLEAGIAGELFF.

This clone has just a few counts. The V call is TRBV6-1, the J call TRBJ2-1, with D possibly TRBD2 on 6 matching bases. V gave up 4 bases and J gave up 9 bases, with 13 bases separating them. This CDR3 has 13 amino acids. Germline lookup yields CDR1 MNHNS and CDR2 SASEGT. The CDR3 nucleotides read TGTGCCAGCAGTGGCACGCGGGGAAGTGAGCAGTTCTTC. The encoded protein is CASSGTRGSEQFF.

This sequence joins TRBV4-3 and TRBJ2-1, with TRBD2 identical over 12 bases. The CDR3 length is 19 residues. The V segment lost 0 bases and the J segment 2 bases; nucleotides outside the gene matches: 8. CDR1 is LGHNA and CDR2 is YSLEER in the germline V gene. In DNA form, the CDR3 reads TGCGCCAGCAGCCAAGATCACCCCGCTAGCGGGGGGGCCTACAATGAGCAGTTCTTC. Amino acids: CASSQDHPASGGAYNEQFF.

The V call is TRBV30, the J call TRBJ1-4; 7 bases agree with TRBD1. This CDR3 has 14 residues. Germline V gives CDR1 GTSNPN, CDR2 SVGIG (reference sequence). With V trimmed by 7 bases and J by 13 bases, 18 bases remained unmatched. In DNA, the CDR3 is TGTGCCTTACACACGACAAACAGGGGTCAAAGACTGTTTTTT. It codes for CALHTTNRGQRLFF.

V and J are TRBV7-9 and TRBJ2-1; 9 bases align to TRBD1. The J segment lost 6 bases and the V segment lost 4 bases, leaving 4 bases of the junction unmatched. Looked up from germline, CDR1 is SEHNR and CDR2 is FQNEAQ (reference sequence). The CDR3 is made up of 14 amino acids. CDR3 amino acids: CASSWTGVSNEQFF. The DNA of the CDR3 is TGTGCCAGCAGCTGGACAGGGGTGAGCAATGAGCAGTTCTTC.

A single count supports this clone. The CDR3 spells CASKQQGARNTGELFF. The CDR3 region has the DNA TGTGCCAGTAAACAACAGGGGGCGCGGAACACCGGGGAGCTGTTTTTT. The chain uses TRBV19 and TRBJ2-2; TRBD1 matches 9 bases. CDR1 is LNHDA and CDR2 is SQIVND in the germline V gene (reference sequence). The length of the CDR3 is 16 residues. Trimming cost V 7 bases and J 1 base; bases outside gene matches: 7.